This note documents a single TCR beta chain sequence. Its cognate antigen is unknown. From germline, CDR1 is SGHTA and CDR2 FQGNSA. CDR3 length: 16 residues. V dropped 5 bases and J dropped 4 bases, with 17 bases sitting between them. The data belong to a study of cytomegalovirus exposure and HLA in healthy donors. As for the study in general: An earlier analysis identified 120 million or so unique TCR beta sequences in some 170 million T cells. Study-wide results and caveats: Donors were assumed by presence/absence analyses to have roughly uniform sequencing depth. Within an earlier analysis, most TCR beta V segments proved productive either about 87% or about 30% of the time.

The primer mix had 60 Vbeta and 13 Jbeta primers. Assay: immunoSEQ multiplex PCR; the TCRdb copy retains only in-frame clones and omits some. The clone table shows about 55,000 clones, with the ten largest holding roughly 9.6%. The specimen was PBMCs. This TCR was recovered from a man in his fifties or sixties in good health and CMV-seropositive. V gene TRBV7-2 combines with J gene TRBJ1-4, with a tentative D call TRBD1 (6 bases). As DNA, the CDR3 is TGTGCCAGCAGCCGTAAAGCAGGGGCGTATAATGAAAAACTGTTTTTT. Its translation: CASSRKAGAYNEKLFF.